Below are 17 T cell receptor beta chains sequenced from a single sample in a study of EBV T-cell therapy then PD-1 blockade in nasopharyngeal carcinoma. Specified time point: 266 days after commencement of treatment, after nivolumab therapy. Treatment in this sample: AdE1-LMPpoly-expanded autologous EBV-specific T-cell therapy followed by anti-PD-1 nivolumab. The antigens these receptors bind are not known. Data came from immunoSEQ multiplex PCR; TCRdb stores just in-frame clones and leaves some out. In the table there are about 21,000 clones, around four fifths of which are singletons. The sample consisted of CD8+ T cells from blood, taken around day 300 from a patient whose treatment included autologous EBV-specific T cells and nivolumab. These receptors came from a man aged 35 to 55 with nasopharyngeal carcinoma.

The genes are TRBV7-8 and TRBJ1-5, with D hard to call. CDR1 and CDR2 from the germline V gene are SGHVS and FQNEAQ. Trimming pared 2 bases from V and 4 bases from J, leaving 12 bases between. This CDR3 spans 15 amino acids. Written as DNA, the CDR3 is TGTGCCAGCAGCTTACGGGCGGCGAGGAATCAGCCCCAGCATTTT. This translates into CASSLRAARNQPQHF.

The chain carries TRBV24-1 and TRBJ1-5, with D hard to call. The V end lost 4 bases, the J end lost 1 base, and 10 bases lay between the germline ends. Germline CDR1 reads KGHDR; CDR2 reads SFDVKD. This CDR3 is built from 15 residues. CDR3 sequence reads: CATSEGPWSNQPQHF. The CDR3 DNA follows: TGTGCCACCAGTGAGGGTCCATGGAGCAATCAGCCCCAGCATTTT.

The chain is built from TRBV6-5 and TRBJ2-1; D call uncertain. This CDR3 comprises 12 residues. Trimming took off 7 bases at V and 7 bases at J, with 11 bases between the two ends. From germline, CDR1 is MNHEY and CDR2 SVGAGI. CDR3 nucleotide sequence: TGTGCCAGCACTTCACCTTGGAATGAGCAGTTCTTC. Translated: CASTSPWNEQFF.

The chain has TRBV4-1 and TRBJ1-3; 7 nucleotides align to TRBD1. CDR1 is MGHRA, CDR2 YSYEKL, per germline. This CDR3 has 15 amino acids. V was clipped by 4 bases and J by 2 bases; unmatched bases: 5. CDR3 nucleotide sequence: TGCGCCAGCAGCCTAAGACAGGGCCCTGGAAACACCATATATTTT. Translation gives CASSLRQGPGNTIYF.

This chain uses TRBV6-1 with TRBJ1-5; D is unclear. Germline assignment: CDR1 MNHNS and CDR2 SASEGT. Trimming took off 1 base at V and 5 bases at J, with 3 bases between the two ends. The CDR3 loop spans 12 amino acids. The CDR3 loop reads CASSEGDQPQHF. As DNA, the CDR3 is TGTGCCAGCAGTGAAGGCGATCAGCCCCAGCATTTT.

This rearrangement joins TRBV28 to TRBJ1-1; D remains unclear. Germline CDR1 reads MDHEN; CDR2 reads SYDVKM. V was trimmed by 6 bases and J by 2 bases, leaving 13 bases between them. CDR3 length: 14 residues. CDR3 in DNA: TGTGCCAGCAGCCCCGAGGGCATAAACACTGAAGCTTTCTTT. Its protein product is CASSPEGINTEAFF. Variable domain in full (rest from reference TRBV28 and TRBJ1-1): DVKVTQSSRYLVKRTGEKVFLECVQDMDHENMFWYRQDPGLGLRLIYFSYDVKMKEKGDIPEGYSVSREKKERFSLILESASTNQTSMYLCASSPEGINTEAFFGQGTRLTVV.

The CDR3 DNA is TGTGCCAGCAGAGTCGGGGCAGTCACCGGGGAGCTGTTTTTT. Translating it yields CASRVGAVTGELFF. The J gene is TRBJ2-2, the V gene TRBV9; either TRBD1 or TRBD2 may fit D (5 bases each). V dropped 5 bases and J dropped 4 bases, with 12 bases sitting between them. The CDR3 has 14 residues. CDR1 SGDLS and CDR2 YYNGEE come from the germline V gene.

The V and J genes are TRBV6-2 or TRBV6-3 and TRBJ2-7; D gene uncertain. V dropped 3 bases and J dropped 3 bases, with 15 bases sitting between them. CDR3 length equals 15 residues. In germline, CDR1 is MNHEY, CDR2 SVGEGT. CDR3 sequence (DNA): TGTGCCAGCAGTTATTCGGTCGGGCCGAGCTACGAGCAGTACTTC. Protein: CASSYSVGPSYEQYF.

V gene TRBV24-1 combines with J gene TRBJ1-2; TRBD1 aligns across 9 bases. Germline CDR1 is KGHDR and CDR2 is SFDVKD. After removal of 4 bases from V and 5 bases from J, the junction contained 10 bases not matched to a gene. This CDR3 region has 16 residues. CDR3 protein: CATSEPYRGLGYGYTF. CDR3 sequence (DNA): TGTGCCACCAGTGAGCCCTACAGGGGGCTAGGTTATGGCTACACCTTC.

V is TRBV6-2 or TRBV6-3 and J is TRBJ1-1, with unresolved D. The CDR3 loop spans 17 amino acids. Germline CDR1 and CDR2: MNHEY and SVGEGT. Trimming removed 4 bases at V and 8 bases at J, with 26 bases between. Here the CDR3 DNA reads TGTGCCAGCAGTTTAGGTACACCAGGACCTCAGACGCACGAAGCTTTCTTT. As protein: CASSLGTPGPQTHEAFF.

The chain employs TRBV24-1 and TRBJ2-5; a weak D match, TRBD2 (5 bases). The CDR3 is 15 amino acids. V lost 4 bases and J lost 1, with 12 bases in between. Germline CDR1 and CDR2: KGHDR and SFDVKD. This CDR3 is CATSDQAEIQETQYF. In DNA, the CDR3 is TGTGCCACCAGTGACCAAGCGGAGATCCAAGAGACCCAGTACTTC.

This chain links TRBV7-9 with TRBJ1-2; 7 bases agree with TRBD1. V dropped 5 bases and J dropped 0; count of bases not matched to a gene: 9. The CDR3 is 16 residues long. Germline V gene data show CDR1 as SEHNR and CDR2 as FQNEAQ (reference sequence). The CDR3 DNA is TGTGCCAGCAGCATCCGGGACAGCAACACTAACTATGGCTACACCTTC. Amino acids: CASSIRDSNTNYGYTF. The full variable domain, rest sourced from reference TRBV7-9 and TRBJ1-2, is DTGVSQNPRHKITKRGQNVTFRCDPISEHNRLYWYRQTLGQGPEFLTYFQNEAQLEKSRLLSDRFSAERPKGSFSTLEIQRTEQGDSAMYLCASSIRDSNTNYGYTFGSGTRLTVV.

The chain joins TRBV4-1 to TRBJ2-5; 13 bases are a match to TRBD2. Losses at the gene ends were 3 bases for V and 5 bases for J; bases not matched to a gene: 12. Germline V CDR1 and CDR2: MGHRA, YSYEKL. The CDR3 consists of 18 residues. In DNA form, the CDR3 reads TGCGCCAGCAGCCACGCTTCACTAGCGGGGGGGCATAAGGAGACCCAGTACTTC. Its protein is CASSHASLAGGHKETQYF.

CDR3 residues: CASSLATGAYNEQFF. CDR3 coding DNA: TGTGCCAGCAGCTTAGCGACAGGGGCCTACAATGAGCAGTTCTTC. This rearrangement joins TRBV11-1 to TRBJ2-1; 8 bases match TRBD1. The ends lost 0 bases at V and 2 bases at J; junction bases unmatched: 0. CDR3 length: 15 residues. In germline, CDR1 is SGHAT, CDR2 FQDESV (reference sequence). The whole variable domain, remainder taken from reference TRBV11-1 and TRBJ2-1, is EAEVAQSPRYKITEKSQAVAFWCDPISGHATLYWYRQILGQGPELLVQFQDESVVDDSQLPKDRFSAERLKGVDSTLKIQPAELGDSAMYLCASSLATGAYNEQFFGPGTRLTVL.

Only one count was recorded for this clone. This CDR3 is also generated by other DNA sequences in the sample. The gene calls are TRBV4-3 and TRBJ2-7; 10 bases fit TRBD2. The CDR3 extends over 15 amino acids. Trimming removed 0 bases from V and 3 bases from J; junction bases left unmatched: 2. CDR1 is LGHNA and CDR2 is YSLEER in the germline V gene. In nucleotides, the CDR3 is TGCGCCAGCAGCCAAGAAACTAGCGGGGTCTACGAGCAGTACTTC. Its translation is CASSQETSGVYEQYF.

This sequence joins TRBV5-1 and TRBJ2-1, with 10 bases matching TRBD2. This CDR3 is built from 19 residues. The ends lost 2 bases at V and 5 bases at J; junction bases unmatched: 16. The germline CDR1 and CDR2 sequences are SGHRS and YFSETQ. The CDR3 nucleotides are TGCGCCAGCAGCTTCCCCCGCGAGTATAGCGGGGGGAATGACAATGAGCAGTTCTTC. Translation gives CASSFPREYSGGNDNEQFF.

This clone was counted a few times. This chain links TRBV5-6 with TRBJ1-1, with D maybe TRBD1 (5 bases). CDR3 length equals 11 residues. V shed 0 bases and J shed 11 bases, with 8 bases lying between them. Germline lookup yields CDR1 SGHDT and CDR2 YYEEEE. CDR3 nucleotides: TGTGCCAGCAGCTTGGCAGGGTACGCTTTCTTT. Protein sequence: CASSLAGYAFF.